A selection of T cell receptor beta chains follows, all from one sample in a study of blood T cell repertoires in COVID-19. Clones were read by immunoSEQ multiplex PCR, and TCRdb kept only the in-frame ones, dropping some. Among more than 95,000 clones listed, around 85% were seen once. Sequencing was carried out using peripheral blood. The source of these receptors is a man aged 25-45 years with COVID-19, enrolled during active disease. CDR3s include the opening cysteine and the closing phenylalanine or tryptophan. The D gene is left open where the match is weak. Only some rows state a clone size, as once, few, many or a class for expanded clones.

J gene | D gene | V gene | clone size | CDR3 DNA | CDR3 protein
TRBJ1-3 | NA | TRBV11-2 | NA | TGTGCCAGCAGCTCGGAGGCAGGAAACACCATATATTTT | CASSSEAGNTIYF
TRBJ1-2 | TRBD1 | TRBV27 | NA | TGTGCCAGCAGTTTCCGAGGGACAGGATTTCAAGCTAACTATGGCTACACCTTC | CASSFRGTGFQANYGYTF
TRBJ2-3 | NA | TRBV6-2/TRBV6-3 | NA | TGTGCCAGCAGTTACTCTGGCAGGGCCTCCCGCACAGATACGCAGTATTTT | CASSYSGRASRTDTQYF
TRBJ2-7 | TRBD1 | TRBV19 | NA | TGTGCCAGTAGTAAGGGGACAGGGTGGGAGTACGAGCAGTACTTC | CASSKGTGWEYEQYF
TRBJ1-4 | TRBD1 | TRBV10-3 | NA | TGTGCCATCAGGCCCGGGACAGGGGCCCCTAATGAAAAACTGTTTTTT | CAIRPGTGAPNEKLFF
TRBJ2-7 | NA | TRBV11-3 | once | TGTGCCAGCAGCTCGGAGCGGTACTACGAGCAGTACTTC | CASSSERYYEQYF
TRBJ1-3 | TRBD1 | TRBV2 | NA | TGTGCCAGCAGTCCACAGGGGAGCTCCGGAAACACCATATATTTT | CASSPQGSSGNTIYF
TRBJ2-1 | TRBD1 | TRBV4-3 | once | TGCGCCAGCAGCCAACTTTACCGGGACAGGGGTACCAATGAGCAGTTCTTC | CASSQLYRDRGTNEQFF
TRBJ1-6 | TRBD1 | TRBV3-1/TRBV3-2 | NA | TGTGCCAGCAGACTTACAGGGGGCCGCACCTATAATTCACCCCTCCACTTT | CASRLTGGRTYNSPLHF
TRBJ2-7 | NA | TRBV29-1 | NA | TGCAGCGTTGTTCGGCAGGGGAGCTCCTACGAGCAGTACTTC | CSVVRQGSSYEQYF
TRBJ2-2 | TRBD1 | TRBV24-1 | NA | TGTGCCACCAGTGATTTGATCGGGACAGCGAACACCGGGGAGCTGTTTTTT | CATSDLIGTANTGELFF
TRBJ1-1 | TRBD1 | TRBV28 | NA | TGTGCCAGCAGTTTGGGACAGGTCATGAACACTGAAGCTTTCTTT | CASSLGQVMNTEAFF
TRBJ2-4 | TRBD1 | TRBV11-3 | NA | TGTGCCAGCAGCTACAGGGGTACGGGGAACATTCAGTACTTC | CASSYRGTGNIQYF
TRBJ1-1 | TRBD1 | TRBV30 | NA | TGTGCCTGGAAGGAGGGGGCGTACACTGAAGCTTTCTTT | CAWKEGAYTEAFF
TRBJ1-5 | NA | TRBV6-4 | NA | TGTGCCAGCAGTGACTCGATGCGGGATAGCAATCAGCCCCAGCATTTT | CASSDSMRDSNQPQHF
TRBJ2-5 | NA | TRBV24-1 | NA | TGTGCCACCAGTGAGGGGGGGCGGGAGACCCAGTACTTC | CATSEGGRETQYF
TRBJ2-7 | TRBD2 | TRBV19 | NA | TGTGCCAGTAGTATTCGACTAGCGGACAACTACGAGCAGTACTTC | CASSIRLADNYEQYF
TRBJ2-5 | TRBD2 | TRBV6-5 | NA | TGTGCCAGCAGAGGACTAGCGGGGGGGCGAGAGACCCAGTACTTC | CASRGLAGGRETQYF
TRBJ2-1 | TRBD1 | TRBV28 | NA | TGTGCCAGCACCCCTCCTGGGGACAGGGGTGTAAATGAGCAGTTCTTC | CASTPPGDRGVNEQFF
TRBJ1-1 | TRBD1 | TRBV5-1 | NA | TGCGCCAGCAGCTATGACAGGGGAAACACTGAAGCTTTCTTT | CASSYDRGNTEAFF